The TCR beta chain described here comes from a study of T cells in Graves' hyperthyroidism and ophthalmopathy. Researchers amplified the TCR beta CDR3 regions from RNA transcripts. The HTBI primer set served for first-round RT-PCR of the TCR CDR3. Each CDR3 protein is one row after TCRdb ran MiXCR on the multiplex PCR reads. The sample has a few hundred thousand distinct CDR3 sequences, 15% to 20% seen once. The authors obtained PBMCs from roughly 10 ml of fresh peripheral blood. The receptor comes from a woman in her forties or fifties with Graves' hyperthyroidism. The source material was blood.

The CDR3 nucleotides read TGCAGTGCTAGAGGGGTGGTAGGGGTCAATCAGCCCCAGCATTTT. Translated: CSARGVVGVNQPQHF. This chain links TRBV20-1 with TRBJ1-5; D is perhaps TRBD1 (5 bases). Deletions cut 1 base from V and 3 bases from J, with 13 bases between. The germline CDR1 and CDR2 sequences are DFQATT and SNEGSKA (reference sequence). The CDR3 runs to 15 residues.